These 14 T cell receptor beta chains came from one sample sequenced in a study of shared clonotypes between healthy human individuals. Only in-frame clones appear in the TCRdb table, and some are missing; sequencing was by immunoSEQ multiplex PCR. In the table there are more than 900,000 clones, around 78% of which are singletons. Sequencing was performed on memory CD4+ T cells from PBMCs. Subset indicated: CD45RA-negative fraction. These receptors came from a young man in good health. Some clones in this sample may be carry-over from other donors' samples.

This chain connects TRBV18 to TRBJ1-1; D gene unclear. The CDR3 is 17 amino acids. The germline gives CDR1 KGHSH, CDR2 LQKENI. Trimming took off 4 bases at V and 7 bases at J, with 25 bases between the two ends. The CDR3 DNA sequence: TGTGCCAGCTCACTAGTGCTCCCGGGTATAGGAGGGTATGAAGCTTTCTTT. It is translated as CASSLVLPGIGGYEAFF.

V and J are TRBV6-1 and TRBJ1-5, with 10 bases aligning to TRBD1. This CDR3 has 15 amino acids. V trimming: 4 bases; J trimming: 5 bases; junction bases outside the gene matches: 5. In germline, CDR1 is MNHNS, CDR2 SASEGT. CDR3 coding DNA: TGTGCCAGCAGTGCCCCGGGACAGGGGTATCAGCCCCAGCATTTT. It yields the protein CASSAPGQGYQPQHF.

With regard to this clone: Other DNA sequences within the sample encode an identical CDR3. Here the CDR3 reads CATSREGGTYEQYF. CDR3 coding DNA: TGTGCCACCAGCAGAGAGGGAGGCACCTACGAGCAGTACTTC. This rearrangement joins TRBV15 to TRBJ2-7; TRBD2 is a possible D gene (6 bases). Trimming left V 0 bases short and J 2 bases short, with 8 bases between. CDR1 and CDR2 from the germline V gene are LNHNV and YYDKDF (reference sequence). The CDR3 sequence is 14 residues long.

The chain couples TRBV6-1 to TRBJ2-3; TRBD1 matches 9 bases. V trimming: 0 bases; J trimming: 9 bases; junction bases outside the gene matches: 10. The CDR3 spans 16 residues. The germline gives CDR1 MNHNS, CDR2 SASEGT. CDR3 in amino acids: CASSEALGQGRVTQYF. In DNA form, the CDR3 reads TGTGCCAGCAGTGAAGCGCTAGGACAGGGGAGGGTAACGCAGTATTTT.

As DNA, the CDR3 is TGCGCCAGCAGCTTGGGGGAATCGACAGGCGAGCAGTACTTC. This sequence encodes CASSLGESTGEQYF. V is TRBV5-1 and J is TRBJ2-7; D might be TRBD1 (6 bases). CDR3 length: 14 residues. Germline CDR1 and CDR2: SGHRS and YFSETQ. Trimming took 0 bases from V and 6 from J, leaving 13 bases between them.

The gene calls are TRBV7-8 and TRBJ1-5; no firm D call. Germline values: CDR1 SGHVS, CDR2 FQNEAQ. V was cut by 4 bases and J by 0 bases, with 22 bases left in between. This CDR3 has 19 residues. Here the CDR3 reads CASSSKGISNKYSNQPQHF. CDR3 sequence (DNA): TGTGCCAGCAGCTCCAAAGGGATTTCGAACAAGTATAGCAATCAGCCCCAGCATTTT.

This clone was detected many times. The rearrangement uses TRBV10-3 and TRBJ1-5; D unclear. Trimming took 3 bases from V and 2 from J, leaving 5 bases between them. Per the germline V gene, CDR1 is ENHRY and CDR2 is SYGVKD. The CDR3 runs 13 residues. The CDR3 DNA reads as TGTGCCATCAGTGACCAGGGCAATCAGCCCCAGCATTTT. Translation: CAISDQGNQPQHF.

This chain uses TRBV7-3 with TRBJ1-1, with D possibly TRBD1 on 6 matching bases. The V end lost 2 bases, the J end lost 2 bases, and 18 bases lay between the germline ends. Germline V gene data show CDR1 as SGHTA and CDR2 as FQGTGA. This CDR3 is built from 17 residues. The CDR3 spells CASSLAPVGGGNTEAFF. The CDR3, as DNA: TGTGCCAGCAGCTTAGCCCCGGTGGGGGGCGGAAACACTGAAGCTTTCTTT.

This chain uses TRBV10-3 with TRBJ2-5, with 7 bases identical to TRBD2. V shed 3 bases, J shed 3 bases, and the junction held 10 bases outside the gene matches. CDR3 length: 16 residues. The germline V gene has CDR1 ENHRY and CDR2 SYGVKD. The CDR3 loop reads CAISDQGSGRKETQYF. The CDR3 DNA is TGTGCCATCAGTGATCAGGGTAGCGGGCGGAAAGAGACCCAGTACTTC.

V gene TRBV7-9 combines with J gene TRBJ1-2; 9 positions agree with TRBD1. The V gene's germline CDR1 is SEHNR and CDR2 FQNEAQ (reference sequence). The CDR3 length is 16 residues. The V gene end was trimmed by 5 bases and the J gene end by 4 bases; junction bases not matched to a gene: 11. The CDR3 loop reads CASSRRQGGYSYGYTF. As DNA, the CDR3 is TGTGCCAGCAGCCGAAGACAGGGGGGCTACTCCTATGGCTACACCTTC.

The DNA of the CDR3 is TGTGCCAGCAGTACGCGGGGGGGGCTCGCTGAAGCTTTCTTT. Protein product: CASSTRGGLAEAFF. The gene calls are TRBV28 and TRBJ1-1; the D gene is possibly TRBD1 (6 bases). V lost 5 bases, J lost 6 bases, and 16 bases lay in between. There are 14 residues in the CDR3. The germline gives CDR1 MDHEN, CDR2 SYDVKM.

Comment on this clone: An end of the junction differs from the germline gene, which may be a read error. CDR3 residues: CASSLGSTQRGNQPRHF. DNA of the CDR3: TGTGCCAGCAGCCTGGGATCAACTCAGAGGGGCAATCAGCCCCGGCATTTT. The chain carries TRBV7-9 and TRBJ1-5, with D possibly TRBD1 on 5 matching bases. The germline V gene has CDR1 SEHNR and CDR2 FQNEAQ (reference sequence). There are 17 residues in the CDR3.

This clone was detected once. The chain combines TRBV7-2 with TRBJ2-7; D is unresolved. From germline, CDR1 is SGHTA and CDR2 FQGNSA. The CDR3 has 15 residues. V was pared by 5 bases and J by 6 bases, with 20 bases between. CDR3 bases: TGTGCCAGCAGCCTAGGTTCGGTCCACCCAGGCGAGCAGTACTTC. Protein sequence: CASSLGSVHPGEQYF.

V and J are TRBV5-5 and TRBJ1-2; possible D gene TRBD1, 5 bases. The CDR3 is made up of 13 amino acids. Germline V gives CDR1 SGHKS, CDR2 YYEKEE (reference sequence). Between the trimmed V and J ends, which lost 0 bases and 4 bases, there was a span of 7 bases. CDR3 sequence reads: CASSLEGIYGYTF. CDR3 in DNA: TGTGCCAGCAGCTTGGAGGGGATCTATGGCTACACCTTC.